This T cell receptor beta chain was profiled in a study of chemoradiotherapy in HPV16-positive cancers. Study-wide context: Candidate HPV-specific T-cell clones and common TCR motifs came from functional assays in a couple of HPV16-positive patients.

Over chemoradiotherapy, repertoires were sampled more than once. Broader study findings: Candidate HPV-specific clones and E7-related TCR motifs grew in tumor during treatment.

Clones were sequenced by immunoSEQ multiplex PCR, and TCRdb holds only the in-frame ones, with some missing. The data show about 6,200 clones, with around 83% seen just once and roughly 6.3% held by the top ten. A word on this clone: Its cognate antigen is unknown.

The CDR3 extends over 15 amino acids. Germline CDR1 is SGHTA and CDR2 is FQGTGA. V dropped 1 base and J dropped 3 bases, with 9 bases sitting between them. The material sequenced was tumor tissue, taken from a patient who underwent chemoradiotherapy. This receptor was obtained from a human donor with HPV-associated anogenital cancer. The rearrangement joins TRBV7-3 to TRBJ1-4; no clear D. CDR3 in amino acids: CASSLNGGPNEKLFF. Written as DNA, the CDR3 is TGTGCCAGCAGCTTAAATGGCGGGCCTAATGAAAAACTGTTTTTT.